The clone carrying this TCR beta chain was recorded once. The record originates from a study of blood T cell repertoires in COVID-19. Whole-study context: Sites across the United States, Italy and Spain contributed samples from acute and convalescent COVID-19. Sample material is recorded as cDNA or gDNA derived from T cells, B-cell-depleted T cells, or PBMCs.

Authors' processing steps: Reference gene primer amplification yielded estimated nucleated cell counts. TCRdb's table, derived via immunoSEQ multiplex PCR, lists solely in-frame clones and lacks some. The V and J calls and clone size come from that table; D and trimming were worked out from the DNA. This sample has roughly 150,000 clones, with about four fifths found just once. V lost 5 bases and J 12 bases, leaving 22 bases between the germline ends. CDR1 is LNHDA and CDR2 is SQIVND in the germline V gene (reference sequence). CDR3 size: 15 residues. This chain links TRBV19 with TRBJ1-4; possible D gene TRBD1, 6 bases. This receptor was identified in a woman of 80 years or more with acute or convalescent COVID-19. What was sequenced was peripheral blood. CDR3 sequence (DNA): TGTGCCAGTAGTCCCCTTGGACAGTCCGCGAATGAACTGTTTTTT. Translated: CASSPLGQSANELFF.